This T cell receptor beta chain is drawn from a study of blood T cells in healthy people across ages. Overall study results and limits: Older age coincided with a roughly linear decline in TCR beta diversity per million T cells. Donor CMV status was unknown, possibly confounding expanded clonotype changes.

As to this clonotype: The antigen remains unidentified.

Sample-barcoded 5' priming and a J-beta primer mix drove a second PCR of roughly 7 to 11 cycles. TCRdb fed the 5' RACE reads into MiXCR, producing one record per CDR3 protein. This sample yields about 1.4 million distinct CDR3 sequences, of which around 59% are seen a single time; 5% to 7% belongs to the top ten. Germline CDR1 is LGHNA and CDR2 is YSLEER. The ends were cut back, 0 bases at V and 0 bases at J, with 8 bases in the middle. The CDR3 is made up of 15 amino acids. The V and J genes are TRBV4-3 and TRBJ1-1; D ambiguous. The sequence derives from a young man in good health. Sample: blood. The CDR3 spells CASSQEVEVNTEAFF. CDR3 nucleotides: TGCGCCAGCAGCCAAGAGGTGGAAGTGAACACTGAAGCTTTCTTT.